The next 3 T cell receptor beta chains were all read from a single sample in a study of blood T cell repertoires in COVID-19. This table comes from immunoSEQ multiplex PCR, and its TCRdb copy is limited to in-frame clones, with some not included. Of 90,000 to 150,000 clones listed, about 80% are singletons. The material sequenced was peripheral blood. The source is a woman older than 75 with acute or convalescent COVID-19.

The J gene is TRBJ2-7, the V gene TRBV18; possibly TRBD2 for D (5 bases). Trimming left V 5 bases short and J 0 bases short, with 14 bases between. Germline values: CDR1 KGHSH, CDR2 LQKENI. CDR3 length equals 15 residues. CDR3 region: CASSVRTGISYEQYF. The DNA of the CDR3 is TGTGCCAGCTCAGTACGGACTGGGATCTCCTACGAGCAGTACTTC.

V is TRBV19 and J is TRBJ2-7, with TRBD1 identical over 7 bases. The J segment lost 0 bases and the V segment lost 5 bases, leaving 4 bases of the junction unmatched. The CDR3 has 14 residues. The germline gives CDR1 LNHDA, CDR2 SQIVND (reference sequence). CDR3 sequence reads: CASSGQASSYEQYF. DNA of the CDR3: TGTGCCAGTAGTGGACAGGCCAGCTCCTACGAGCAGTACTTC. Supplemented by reference TRBV19 and TRBJ2-7, the full variable domain reads DGGITQSPKYLFRKEGQNVTLSCEQNLNHDAMYWYRQDPGQGLRLIYYSQIVNDFQKGDIAEGYSVSREKKESFPLTVTSAQKNPTAFYLCASSGQASSYEQYFGPGTRLTVT.

This CDR3 is CATSRDLAGGNQPQHF. The CDR3 DNA is TGTGCCACCAGCAGAGATCTGGCAGGTGGAAATCAGCCCCAGCATTTT. The chain employs TRBV15 and TRBJ1-5; D gene uncertain. V shed 0 bases and J shed 4 bases, with 13 bases lying between them. CDR1 and CDR2 (germline): LNHNV, YYDKDF (reference sequence). The CDR3 loop spans 16 amino acids.